This T cell receptor beta chain came from a study of control samples from healthy donors and cancer patients. Between the trimmed V and J ends, which lost 5 bases and 8 bases, there was a span of 18 bases. Germline CDR1 and CDR2: MDHEN and SYDVKM. The CDR3 runs to 14 residues. The protocol was immunoSEQ multiplex PCR, while the TCRdb copy is restricted to in-frame clones and leaves out a portion. The sample consists of about 48,000 clones, approximately 93% of them appearing once. V and J are TRBV28 and TRBJ1-2; no firm D call. This clonotype was sampled from a woman aged 45-59 years with head and neck cancer. Sequencing was carried out using PBMCs. The CDR3 DNA reads as TGTGCCAGCAGTGCCATGCACGGCGTAATCGGCTACACCTTC. It specifies CASSAMHGVIGYTF.